Listed below are T cell receptor beta chains from one sample, sequenced in a study of T cells after yellow fever vaccination. TCRdb called the 5' RACE reads again in MiXCR, with one record for every CDR3 protein. The table includes under 700,000 distinct CDR3 sequences, about a sixth detected once. Sequencing was performed on PBMCs, taken 5 days after the first yellow fever vaccination. These receptors all stem from a man younger than 35 who received the YFV17D yellow fever vaccine. CDR3s include the opening cysteine and the closing phenylalanine or tryptophan.

>TRBJ2-4|TRBV4-1
CASRARDKNIQYF
>TRBJ2-1|TRBV7-2
CASSPLGGQGNEQFF
>TRBJ1-4|TRBV7-2
CASSLAGGPDEKLFF
>TRBJ1-5|TRBV7-8
CASSFDHSNQPQHF
>TRBJ2-1|TRBV2
CASSVRIDGRHEQFF
>TRBJ1-2|TRBV5-1
CASSLAGQTYGYTF
>TRBJ1-1|TRBV25-1
CASHPRFGTPRAFF
>TRBJ2-1|TRBV6-4
CASSDSSGGSGEQFF
>TRBJ2-3|TRBV5-1
CASSLAMDRGSYF
>TRBJ1-2|TRBV12-3/TRBV12-4
CASTNLSDRYGYTF
>TRBJ2-1|TRBV25-1
CASRAKGLDFYNEQFF